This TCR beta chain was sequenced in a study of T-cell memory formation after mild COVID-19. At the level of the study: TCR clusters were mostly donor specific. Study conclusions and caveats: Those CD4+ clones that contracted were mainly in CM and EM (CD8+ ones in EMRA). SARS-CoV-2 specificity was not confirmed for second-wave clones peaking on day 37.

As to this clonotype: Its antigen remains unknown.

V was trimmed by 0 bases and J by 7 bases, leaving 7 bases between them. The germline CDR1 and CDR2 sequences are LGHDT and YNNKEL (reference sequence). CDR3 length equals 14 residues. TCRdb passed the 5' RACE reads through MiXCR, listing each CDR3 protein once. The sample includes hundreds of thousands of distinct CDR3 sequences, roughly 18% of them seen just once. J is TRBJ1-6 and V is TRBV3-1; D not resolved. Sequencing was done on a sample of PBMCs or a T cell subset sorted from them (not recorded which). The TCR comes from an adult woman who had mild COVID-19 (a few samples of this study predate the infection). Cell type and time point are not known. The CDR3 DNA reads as TGTGCCAGCAGCCAAGAAAACGGAAATTCACCCCTCCACTTT. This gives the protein CASSQENGNSPLHF.